This is a list of T cell receptor beta chains from one sample in a study of T cells in Graves' hyperthyroidism and ophthalmopathy. TCRdb fed the multiplex PCR reads into MiXCR, producing one record per CDR3 protein. The table has 90,000 to 120,000 distinct CDR3 sequences, about a sixth seen once. The sequenced sample consisted of blood. Receptors originate from a woman aged 45-65 years with Graves' hyperthyroidism. The conserved cysteine and the conserved F or W are not part of the CDR3 here. A D gene is named only where the DNA matches it firmly.

TRBV11-2	TRBD1	TRBJ2-1	ASSFGQGGEQF
TRBV5-8	-	TRBJ2-5	ASSLGVQEETQY
TRBV19	TRBD2	TRBJ2-7	ASSPTTSPAYEQY
TRBV6-1	TRBD2	TRBJ2-1	ASSYNPTSGRGDEQF
TRBV20-1	-	TRBJ2-5	SAPDRRGALEETQY
TRBV30	-	TRBJ1-4	AWGSVEKLF
TRBV24-1	-	TRBJ2-1	ATSERTVISEQF
TRBV7-9	-	TRBJ1-1	ASSLAGREAF
TRBV2	-	TRBJ1-4	ASSRTRTTNEKLF
TRBV5-1	-	TRBJ2-3	ASSSGRNFGTDTQY
TRBV3-1	-	TRBJ2-1	ASWSGLGGEQF
TRBV11-2	TRBD2	TRBJ2-5	ASSLRLAGGPGETQY